A selection of T cell receptor beta chains follows, all from one sample in a study of cytotoxic CD8 clonotypes in ibrutinib-treated CLL. Using immunoSEQ multiplex PCR, the repertoire was profiled, and TCRdb retains in-frame clones only, with some absent. The sample has 250,000 to 350,000 clones, approximately 76% seen once. The sequences come from PBMCs, collected at disease progression, from a patient treated with ibrutinib. The receptors originated from a human donor with chronic lymphocytic leukemia. The CDR3 runs from the conserved cysteine through the conserved F or W. The D gene is left open where the match is weak. Some rows mark clone size as missing; the rest say once, few, many or name a class of expanded clone.

NA	TRBJ1-6	TRBV6-1	once	CASSDGAFHRNNSPLHF	TGTGCCAGCAGTGATGGGGCCTTCCACCGTAATAATTCACCCCTCCACTTT
NA	TRBJ2-2	TRBV5-4	NA	CASSPRALAGELFF	TGTGCCAGCAGCCCCCGGGCCCTGGCAGGGGAGCTGTTTTTT
TRBD2	TRBJ2-7	TRBV14	once	CASSKLAGAYEQYF	TGTGCCAGCAGCAAACTAGCGGGAGCGTACGAGCAGTACTTC
TRBD1	TRBJ2-7	TRBV6-1	NA	CASSEARQGVSSYEQYF	TGTGCCAGCAGTGAAGCCCGACAGGGGGTGAGCTCCTACGAGCAGTACTTC
TRBD1	TRBJ2-7	TRBV7-8	NA	CASRDRGSYEQYF	TGTGCCAGCAGGGACAGGGGATCCTACGAGCAGTACTTC
NA	TRBJ2-1	TRBV19	NA	CASRSGGPYNEQFF	TGTGCCAGTAGGTCAGGAGGGCCCTACAATGAGCAGTTCTTC
NA	TRBJ1-1	TRBV11-2	NA	CASSLRGGRRTEAFF	TGTGCCAGCAGCTTAAGGGGGGGGCGGAGGACTGAAGCTTTCTTT
NA	TRBJ1-6	TRBV10-3	NA	CAISKDTGSPLHF	TGTGCCATCTCTAAGGACACTGGGTCACCCCTCCACTTT
NA	TRBJ2-3	TRBV4-3	NA	CASSQEHPDTQYF	TGCGCCAGCAGCCAAGAGCATCCAGATACGCAGTATTTT
NA	TRBJ2-2	TRBV7-2	few	CASSLAEGAGTGELFF	TGTGCCAGCAGCTTAGCAGAGGGAGCGGGCACCGGGGAGCTGTTTTTT
NA	TRBJ2-1	TRBV5-4	NA	CASSPTGTPSHNEQFF	TGTGCCAGCAGTCCGACCGGGACCCCGTCCCACAATGAGCAGTTCTTC
NA	TRBJ2-7	TRBV6-5	few	CASRYGSSSYEQYF	TGTGCCAGCAGGTACGGGTCGAGCTCCTACGAGCAGTACTTC
TRBD1	TRBJ1-1	TRBV5-1	NA	CASSLTGGGNTEAFF	TGCGCCAGCAGCTTAACAGGGGGAGGTAACACTGAAGCTTTCTTT
TRBD2	TRBJ2-5	TRBV6-6	NA	CASRPGGGLQETQYF	TGTGCCAGCAGGCCGGGAGGGGGACTCCAAGAGACCCAGTACTTC
TRBD2	TRBJ2-1	TRBV7-9	NA	CASSPTSLNYNEQFF	TGTGCCAGCAGCCCGACTAGCCTCAACTACAATGAGCAGTTCTTC
TRBD2	TRBJ2-1	TRBV4-1	NA	CASSPGGTAYNEQFF	TGCGCCAGCAGCCCGGGAGGGACGGCCTACAATGAGCAGTTCTTC
NA	TRBJ2-1	TRBV5-1	NA	CASSLSAAWEQFF	TGCGCCAGCAGCTTGTCTGCAGCTTGGGAGCAGTTCTTC
NA	TRBJ2-3	TRBV4-1	NA	CASSQISGRTDTQYF	TGCGCCAGCAGCCAAATCTCGGGGCGCACAGATACGCAGTATTTT
NA	TRBJ2-3	TRBV18	NA	CASSRGLGSTDTQYF	TGTGCCAGCTCACGAGGCTTAGGCAGCACAGATACGCAGTATTTT
NA	TRBJ1-4	TRBV27	NA	CASSLGGPGGGKLFF	TGTGCCAGCAGTTTAGGGGGGCCTGGGGGTGGGAAACTGTTTTTT
NA	TRBJ2-7	TRBV20-1	NA	CSAKWGEQYF	TGCAGTGCTAAATGGGGTGAGCAGTACTTC
TRBD2	TRBJ2-3	TRBV9	NA	CASSPSGTSTDTQYF	TGTGCCAGCAGCCCTAGCGGAACTAGCACAGATACGCAGTATTTT
NA	TRBJ2-3	TRBV7-6	NA	CASLEGPSTDTQYF	TGTGCCAGCTTAGAGGGACCTAGCACAGATACGCAGTATTTT
NA	TRBJ2-7	TRBV7-9	NA	CASSFQGYEQYF	TGTGCCAGCAGCTTTCAAGGATACGAGCAGTACTTC
TRBD1	TRBJ2-1	TRBV10-2	NA	CASKRGQGSNEQFF	TGCGCCAGCAAGCGGGGACAGGGGAGTAATGAGCAGTTCTTC
NA	TRBJ2-1	TRBV6-5	NA	CASSYGNNEQFF	TGTGCCAGCAGTTATGGGAATAATGAGCAGTTCTTC
TRBD2	TRBJ2-1	TRBV7-8	NA	CASSLEPGLAGWNEQFF	TGTGCCAGCAGCTTAGAGCCGGGACTAGCGGGGTGGAATGAGCAGTTCTTC
TRBD2	TRBJ2-3	TRBV27	NA	CASSLFLAGGPSDTQYF	TGTGCCAGCAGTTTATTCCTAGCGGGAGGGCCATCAGATACGCAGTATTTT
TRBD2	TRBJ2-1	TRBV18	NA	CASSPALAGVLGNEQFF	TGTGCCAGCTCACCTGCACTAGCGGGGGTTTTAGGCAATGAGCAGTTCTTC
NA	TRBJ2-2	TRBV4-3	NA	CASSQDPGGELFF	TGCGCCAGCAGCCAAGACCCCGGCGGGGAGCTGTTTTTT
NA	TRBJ2-1	TRBV4-2	few	CASGFSSYNEQFF	TGTGCCTCAGGGTTCAGCTCCTACAATGAGCAGTTCTTC
NA	TRBJ2-7	TRBV5-8	NA	CASSPAYEQYF	TGTGCCAGCAGCCCCGCCTACGAGCAGTACTTC
TRBD2	TRBJ2-7	TRBV11-2	NA	CASSTTSGIRREQYF	TGTGCCAGCAGCACCACTAGCGGGATAAGGAGGGAGCAGTACTTC
NA	TRBJ1-2	TRBV11-2	NA	CASSRGYGYTF	TGTGCCAGCAGCCGAGGGTACGGCTACACCTTC
NA	TRBJ1-6	TRBV27	NA	CASAGGRGGYNSPLHF	TGTGCCAGCGCGGGGGGCCGGGGCGGGTATAATTCACCCCTCCACTTT
NA	TRBJ1-5	TRBV28	NA	CASRPVFRREGQPQHF	TGTGCCAGCAGACCGGTATTCAGAAGGGAAGGTCAGCCCCAGCATTTT
NA	TRBJ1-2	TRBV19	few	CASSIQRYYGYTF	TGTGCCAGTAGTATTCAGAGATACTATGGCTACACCTTC